A single TCR beta chain is shown here with its context. This receptor's antigen is unknown. No qualities accompany the bases; no much larger clone lies one base away. The sample comes from a study of response to subunit inactivated influenza vaccine (dated by TCRdb to 2017 to 2018). With respect to the entire study: To follow how T cells responded to a trivalent subunit inactivated influenza vaccine, the researchers relied on deep quantitative profiling of the T cell receptor repertoire.

The library was built by means of RT-PCR. Sequenced using an Illumina HiSeq 2500. The public reads were reprocessed in TCRdb via fastp at Q25 and MiXCR, keeping in-frame beta chains. Identical CDR3 protein sequences are pooled into one entry, listed with their most common genes and DNA. A total of about 520,000 distinct CDR3 sequences appear in this sample, 6.5% to 8% of them only once. The ten largest account for around 14% of the sample. The germline V gene specifies SGHTA as CDR1 and FQGNSA as CDR2. Measured from the cysteine to the phenylalanine, the CDR3 is 14 residues long. The only DNA kept is the CDR3, 42 bases in frame from the first base. At the junction V is shortened by 1 base and J by 6 bases; bases outside the gene matches: 3. Beyond this particular receptor, the publication reports: According to the authors, only a limited number of new T cells may be recruited by each seasonal influenza vaccination.

Sequencing used PBMCs from blood, obtained about 23 months after vaccination. The clonotype comes from a man between 45 and 75 years old who received an inactivated influenza vaccine. Donor details come from another sample of the same person, matched by shared clones. The V gene is TRBV7-2 and the J gene is TRBJ2-4, with 7 middle bases fitting TRBD2. CDR3 region: CASSLEVAGNIQYF. The nucleotide sequence reads TGTGCCAGCAGCTTAGAAGTAGCGGGAAACATTCAGTACTTC.